This T cell receptor beta chain was identified during a study of PD-1 blockade in classical Hodgkin lymphoma. Study results and limitations: Differences between repertoires have undefined causes, possibly disease activity or prior therapy. Newly diagnosed patients reportedly had lower baseline TCR diversity than healthy donors.

Regarding time point: newly diagnosed, previously untreated cHL patient sample. The germline V gene encodes CDR1 SGHTA and CDR2 FQGNSA. This CDR3 has 15 residues. Trimming at V came to 2 bases and at J to 6 bases, leaving 8 bases not matched to a gene. On this clone: What it binds is unknown.

The repertoire was sequenced with immunoSEQ multiplex PCR; TCRdb's copy has only in-frame clones and lacks some. The table includes tens of thousands of clones, roughly 94% detected once. This chain links TRBV7-2 with TRBJ2-3, with TRBD2 matching over 7 bases. The source of this sequence is a human donor with classical Hodgkin lymphoma. Sequencing was carried out using peripheral blood mononuclear cells (PBMCs). Here the CDR3 DNA reads TGTGCCAGCAGCTTAACGGGGGGAACCCACGATACGCAGTATTTT. This codes for CASSLTGGTHDTQYF. Variable domain in full (rest from reference TRBV7-2 and TRBJ2-3): GAGVSQSPSNKVTEKGKDVELRCDPISGHTALYWYRQSLGQGLEFLIYFQGNSAPDKSGLPSDRFSAERTGGSVSTLTIQRTQQEDSAVYLCASSLTGGTHDTQYFGPGTRLTVL.